This entry is about one T cell receptor beta chain. What this receptor recognizes is not known. Base quality data are lacking; no much larger clone is found one base away. Each donor gave one peripheral blood draw, roughly 110 mL on average, collected into heparinised tubes. Using a panel that included CD45RO, CCR7, CD25, CD127, CD95 and CD27, naive, central memory, regulatory and stem cell-like memory CD4+ T cells were sorted on a BD FACSAria II. Purity was above 95% for every sorted population. PBMCs were separated immediately by Lymphoprep density gradient centrifugation and were stained directly, without being cultured. So that batch effects would be minimized, each experiment stained and sorted samples in pairs, pairing one healthy donor with one patient. Here V drops 4 bases and J drops 0 bases, and the junction holds 5 bases not matched to any gene. The CDR3, from cysteine to phenylalanine, totals 16 residues. Only the CDR3 DNA stays, 48 bases, in frame from base 1. Per the germline V gene, SGHDT is the CDR1 and YYEEEE is the CDR2.

The High Capacity cDNA Reverse Transcription Kit was used to reverse transcribe all of the isolated RNA, meaning that expressed TCRB transcripts were what got sequenced. Deep immunoSEQ sequencing was applied to naive, central memory and regulatory T cell samples, giving an average of about 3.6 million total reads per sample. Sorted cells were lysed in RLT buffer, and RNA was extracted using DNase-treated RNeasy Micro or Mini kits according to cell number. Each cell subset was processed separately to prevent cross-contamination, with patient and healthy donor samples processed together. TCRB sequences were amplified from cDNA with the immunoSEQ multiplex PCR, producing 87-bp fragments spanning the CDR3 region. Sequencing of the amplicons was performed on the Illumina HiSeq platform. In the original analysis: Synthetic template baselines were used to correct PCR bias computationally, reads within Hamming distance 2 were collapsed together, and singletons that could not be merged were discarded. Reads were aligned against IMGT so that V, D and J genes, CDR3 length and insertions or deletions at six rearrangement sites could be assigned. Within each subset, clonotype counts were normalized to the number of sorted cells before true diversity and Gini coefficients were calculated with the tcR R package. The overlap coefficient, calculated on TCRB nucleotide sequences, was used to measure repertoire sharing. As a proxy for the pre-selection repertoire, out-of-frame TCRB sequences from naive cells were analyzed. In TCRdb, the immuneACCESS table is reduced to in-frame sequences with V and J assigned. These tables do not hold every clone; where another copy was compared, an unresolved V gene accounts for under half, and the others remain unexplained. From that table come the V and J calls and clone size; the DNA was used to work out D and trimming. The sample profile shows a few hundred thousand clones; approximately 10% of them were found once. 0.017% of the sample rests with the top ten.

This sample was taken from a study of beta chain features in type 1 diabetes (dated by TCRdb to between 2017 and 2018). Describing the broader study: Mean age, gender distribution, total cell number and subset yield were not different between patients and healthy donors. A total of under 120,000,000 sorted cells were examined across all samples, and RNA yield correlated strongly with the number of cells per subset. The study compared TCRB repertoires of sorted circulating CD4+ T cell subsets between recently diagnosed type 1 diabetes patients and matched healthy donors. Whereas all 30 or so donors provided naive and central memory subsets, regulatory and stem cell-like memory subsets were isolated from just 8 patients and roughly 8 healthy donors.

Study-level results and caveats: Because cDNA rather than genomic DNA was sequenced, highly expressing activated cells could have been over-represented, although no difference in activation and CD3 levels was found between groups. In all four CD4+ subsets, TCRB CDR3 length was moderately but significantly shorter in type 1 diabetes patients. Fewer insertions and more nucleotide deletions at VDJ recombination sites were observed in patients with type 1 diabetes, implying thymic rearrangement abnormalities. Because the HLA sub-analyses included only small numbers of individuals, any influence of HLA type on TCRB rearrangement was left unresolved. The naive, central memory and regulatory TCRB repertoires appeared to resemble one another more closely among patients than among healthy donors. PCR might favor shorter templates, but patient and control samples were amplified and corrected together, so any skew would affect both groups equally.

Material: naive CD4+ T cells from blood. Read against the paper, the sample's cell subset or site label means: true naive CD4+ T cells. This receptor was obtained from a man under 40 with type 1 diabetes. Rearrangement joined TRBV5-6 to TRBJ2-1; the junction holds 9 bases that match TRBD2. Here is the DNA: TGTGCCAGCAGCCTCGGGACTAGCAGCTCCTACAATGAGCAGTTCTTC. Its coded protein is CASSLGTSSSYNEQFF.